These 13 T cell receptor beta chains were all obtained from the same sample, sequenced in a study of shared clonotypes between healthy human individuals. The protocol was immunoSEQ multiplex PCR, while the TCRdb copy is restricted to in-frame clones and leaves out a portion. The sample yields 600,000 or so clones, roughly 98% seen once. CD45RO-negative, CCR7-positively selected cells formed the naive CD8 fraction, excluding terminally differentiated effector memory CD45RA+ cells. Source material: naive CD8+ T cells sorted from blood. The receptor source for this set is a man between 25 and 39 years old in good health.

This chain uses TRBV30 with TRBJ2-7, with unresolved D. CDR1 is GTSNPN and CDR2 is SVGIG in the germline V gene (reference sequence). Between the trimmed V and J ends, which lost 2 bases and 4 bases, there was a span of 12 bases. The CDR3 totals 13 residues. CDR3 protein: CAWSPGVEYEQYF. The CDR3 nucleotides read TGTGCCTGGAGTCCCGGAGTGGAATACGAGCAGTACTTC.

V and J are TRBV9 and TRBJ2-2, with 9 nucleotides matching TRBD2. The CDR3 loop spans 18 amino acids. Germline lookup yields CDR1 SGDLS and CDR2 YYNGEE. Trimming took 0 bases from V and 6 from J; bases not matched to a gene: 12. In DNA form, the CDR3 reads TGTGCCAGCAGCGTAGCTTTCAGTAGCGGGAGCTCCTCCGGGGAGCTGTTTTTT. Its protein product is CASSVAFSSGSSSGELFF. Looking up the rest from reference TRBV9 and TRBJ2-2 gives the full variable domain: DSGVTQTPKHLITATGQRVTLRCSPRSGDLSVYWYQQSLDQGLQFLIQYYNGEERAKGNILERFSAQQFPDLHSELNLSSLELGDSALYFCASSVAFSSGSSSGELFFGEGSRLTVL.

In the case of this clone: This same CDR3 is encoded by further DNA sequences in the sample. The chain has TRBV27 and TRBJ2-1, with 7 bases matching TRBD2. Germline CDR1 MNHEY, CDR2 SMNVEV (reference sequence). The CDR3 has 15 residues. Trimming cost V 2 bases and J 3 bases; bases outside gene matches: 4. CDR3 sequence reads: CASSLSGTGYNEQFF. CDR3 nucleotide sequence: TGTGCCAGCAGTTTAAGCGGGACCGGCTACAATGAGCAGTTCTTC.

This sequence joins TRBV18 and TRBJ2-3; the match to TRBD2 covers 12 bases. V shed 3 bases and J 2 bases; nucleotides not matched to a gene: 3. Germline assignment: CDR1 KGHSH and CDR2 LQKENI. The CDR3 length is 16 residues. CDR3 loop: CASSPRTSGDTDTQYF. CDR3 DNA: TGTGCCAGCTCACCGCGGACTAGCGGGGACACAGATACGCAGTATTTT.

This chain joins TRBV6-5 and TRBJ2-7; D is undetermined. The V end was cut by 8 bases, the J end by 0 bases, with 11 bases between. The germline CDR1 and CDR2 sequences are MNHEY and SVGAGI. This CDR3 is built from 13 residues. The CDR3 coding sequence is TGTGCCAGCGCACTAACCAGCTCCTACGAGCAGTACTTC. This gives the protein CASALTSSYEQYF.

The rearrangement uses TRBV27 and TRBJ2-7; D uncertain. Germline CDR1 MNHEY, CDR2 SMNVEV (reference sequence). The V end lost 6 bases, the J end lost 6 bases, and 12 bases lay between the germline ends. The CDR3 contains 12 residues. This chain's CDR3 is CASRGGVFEQYF. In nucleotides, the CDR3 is TGTGCCAGCAGGGGCGGAGTGTTCGAGCAGTACTTC.

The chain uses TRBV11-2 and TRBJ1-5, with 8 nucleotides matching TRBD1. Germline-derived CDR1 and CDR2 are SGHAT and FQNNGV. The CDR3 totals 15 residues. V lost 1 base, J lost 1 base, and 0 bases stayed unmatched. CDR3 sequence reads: CASSLGTGSNQPQHF. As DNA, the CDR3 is TGTGCCAGCAGCTTAGGGACAGGGAGCAATCAGCCCCAGCATTTT.

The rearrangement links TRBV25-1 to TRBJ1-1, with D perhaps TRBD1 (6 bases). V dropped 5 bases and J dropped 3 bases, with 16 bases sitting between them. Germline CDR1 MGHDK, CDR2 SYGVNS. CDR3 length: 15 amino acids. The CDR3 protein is CASSMGRGLDTEAFF. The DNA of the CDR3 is TGTGCCAGCAGTATGGGCAGGGGTCTGGACACTGAAGCTTTCTTT.

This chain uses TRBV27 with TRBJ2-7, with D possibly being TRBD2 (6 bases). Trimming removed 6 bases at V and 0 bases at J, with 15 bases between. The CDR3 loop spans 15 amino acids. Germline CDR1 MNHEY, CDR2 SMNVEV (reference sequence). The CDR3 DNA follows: TGTGCCAGCAGCCCCGGGACTGCGAACTCCTACGAGCAGTACTTC. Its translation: CASSPGTANSYEQYF.

The CDR3 protein is CASSSPGGYNEQFF. The DNA of the CDR3 is TGTGCCAGCAGCTCCCCGGGGGGGTACAATGAGCAGTTCTTC. The chain joins TRBV7-9 to TRBJ2-1; 8 positions agree with TRBD2. The CDR3 is 14 residues long. CDR1 and CDR2 from the germline V gene are SEHNR and FQNEAQ (reference sequence). Trimming took 4 bases from V and 4 from J; bases not matched to a gene: 3.

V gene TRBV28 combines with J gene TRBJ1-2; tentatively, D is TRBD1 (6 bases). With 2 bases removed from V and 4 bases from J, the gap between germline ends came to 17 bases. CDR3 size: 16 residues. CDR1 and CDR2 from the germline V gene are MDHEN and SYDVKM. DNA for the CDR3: TGTGCCAGCAGTTTACCTCTCTCGGGACATCGCTATGGCTACACCTTC. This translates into CASSLPLSGHRYGYTF.

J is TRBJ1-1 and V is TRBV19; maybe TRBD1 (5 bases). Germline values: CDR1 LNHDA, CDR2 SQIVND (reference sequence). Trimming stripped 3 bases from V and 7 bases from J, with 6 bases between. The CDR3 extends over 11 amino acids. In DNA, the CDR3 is TGTGCCAGTAGTATCGGGGGTGAAGCTTTCTTT. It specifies CASSIGGEAFF.

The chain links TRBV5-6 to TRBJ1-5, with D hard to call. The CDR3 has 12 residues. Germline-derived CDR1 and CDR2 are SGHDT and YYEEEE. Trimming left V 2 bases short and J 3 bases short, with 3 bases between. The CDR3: CASSFYNQPQHF. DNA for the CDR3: TGTGCCAGCAGCTTTTACAATCAGCCCCAGCATTTT.